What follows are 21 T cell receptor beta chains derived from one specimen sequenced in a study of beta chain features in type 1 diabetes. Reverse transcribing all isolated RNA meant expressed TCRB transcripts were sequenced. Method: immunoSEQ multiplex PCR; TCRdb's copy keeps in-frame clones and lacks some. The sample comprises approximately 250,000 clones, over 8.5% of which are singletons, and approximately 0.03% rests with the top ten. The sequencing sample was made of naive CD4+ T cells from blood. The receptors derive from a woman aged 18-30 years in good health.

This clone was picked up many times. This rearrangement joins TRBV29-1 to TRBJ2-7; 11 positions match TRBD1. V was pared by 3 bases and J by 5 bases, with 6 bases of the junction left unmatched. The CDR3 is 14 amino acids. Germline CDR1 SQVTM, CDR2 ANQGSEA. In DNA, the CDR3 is TGCAGCGTTGAGATAGGACAGGGGGCCCACGAGCAGTACTTC. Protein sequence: CSVEIGQGAHEQYF.

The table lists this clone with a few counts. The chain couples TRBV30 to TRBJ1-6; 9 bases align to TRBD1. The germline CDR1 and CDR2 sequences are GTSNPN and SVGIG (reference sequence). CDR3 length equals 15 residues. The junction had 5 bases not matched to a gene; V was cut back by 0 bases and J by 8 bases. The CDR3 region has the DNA TGTGCCTGGAGTGTAGCCGGGACAGGGTATTCACCCCTCCACTTT. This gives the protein CAWSVAGTGYSPLHF.

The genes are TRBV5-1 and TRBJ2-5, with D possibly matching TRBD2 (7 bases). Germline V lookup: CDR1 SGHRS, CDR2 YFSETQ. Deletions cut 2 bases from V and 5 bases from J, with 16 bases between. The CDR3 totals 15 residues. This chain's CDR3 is CASSFQQGRGETQYF. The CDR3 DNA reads TGCGCCAGCAGCTTTCAGCAGGGGAGGGGCGAGACCCAGTACTTC. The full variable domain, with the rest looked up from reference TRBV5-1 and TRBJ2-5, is KAGVTQTPRYLIKTRGQQVTLSCSPISGHRSVSWYQQTPGQGLQFLFEYFSETQRNKGNFPGRFSGRQFSNSRSEMNVSTLELGDSALYLCASSFQQGRGETQYFGPGTRLLVL.

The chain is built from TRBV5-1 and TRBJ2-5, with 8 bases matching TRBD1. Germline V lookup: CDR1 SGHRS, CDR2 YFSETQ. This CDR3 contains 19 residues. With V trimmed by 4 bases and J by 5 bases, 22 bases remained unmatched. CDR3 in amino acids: CASSRATQGADPFKETQYF. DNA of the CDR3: TGCGCCAGCAGCCGCGCCACCCAGGGGGCGGACCCTTTTAAGGAGACCCAGTACTTC.

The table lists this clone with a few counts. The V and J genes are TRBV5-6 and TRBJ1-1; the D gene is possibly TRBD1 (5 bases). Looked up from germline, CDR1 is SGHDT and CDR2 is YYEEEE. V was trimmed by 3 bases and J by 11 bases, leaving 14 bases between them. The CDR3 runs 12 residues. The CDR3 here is CASSWTGLRAFF. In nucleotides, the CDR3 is TGTGCCAGCAGCTGGACGGGACTGCGGGCTTTCTTT.

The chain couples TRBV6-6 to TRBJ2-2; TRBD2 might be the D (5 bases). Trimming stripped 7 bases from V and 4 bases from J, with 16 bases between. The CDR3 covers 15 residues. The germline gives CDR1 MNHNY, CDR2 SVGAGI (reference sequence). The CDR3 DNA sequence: TGTGCCAGCACACTGCTCGGGATTGGCACCGGGGAGCTGTTTTTT. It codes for CASTLLGIGTGELFF.

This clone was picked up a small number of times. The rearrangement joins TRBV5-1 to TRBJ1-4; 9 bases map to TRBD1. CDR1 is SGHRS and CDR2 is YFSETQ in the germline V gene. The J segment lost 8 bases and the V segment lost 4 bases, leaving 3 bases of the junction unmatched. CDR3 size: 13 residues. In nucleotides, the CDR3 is TGCGCCAGCAGCGCCGGACAGGGGGAAAAACTGTTTTTT. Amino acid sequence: CASSAGQGEKLFF.

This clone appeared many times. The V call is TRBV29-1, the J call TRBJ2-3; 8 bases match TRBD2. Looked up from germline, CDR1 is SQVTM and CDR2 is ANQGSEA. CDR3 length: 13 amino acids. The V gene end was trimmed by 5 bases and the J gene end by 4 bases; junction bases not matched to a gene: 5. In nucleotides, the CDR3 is TGCAGCGTTAGCGGGAGAGCATCAGATACGCAGTATTTT. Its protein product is CSVSGRASDTQYF.

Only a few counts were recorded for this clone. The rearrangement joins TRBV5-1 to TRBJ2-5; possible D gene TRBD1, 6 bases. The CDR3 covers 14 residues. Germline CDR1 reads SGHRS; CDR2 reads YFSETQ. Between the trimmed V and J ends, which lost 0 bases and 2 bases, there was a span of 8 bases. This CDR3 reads CASSLEGQQETQYF. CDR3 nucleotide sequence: TGCGCCAGCAGCTTGGAAGGACAGCAAGAGACCCAGTACTTC.

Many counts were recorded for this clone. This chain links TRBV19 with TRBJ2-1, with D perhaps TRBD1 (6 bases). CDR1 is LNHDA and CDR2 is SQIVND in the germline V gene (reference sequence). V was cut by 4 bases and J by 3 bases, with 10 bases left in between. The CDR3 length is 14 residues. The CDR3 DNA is TGTGCCAGTAGTAGGGACAACTACTACAATGAGCAGTTCTTC. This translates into CASSRDNYYNEQFF.

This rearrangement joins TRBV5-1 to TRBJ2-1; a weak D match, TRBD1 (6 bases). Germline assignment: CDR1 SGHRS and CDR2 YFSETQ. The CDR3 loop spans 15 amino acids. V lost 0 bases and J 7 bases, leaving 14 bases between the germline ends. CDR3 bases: TGCGCCAGCAGCTTGGGGACAGTTCTTGGGAATGAGCAGTTCTTC. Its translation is CASSLGTVLGNEQFF.

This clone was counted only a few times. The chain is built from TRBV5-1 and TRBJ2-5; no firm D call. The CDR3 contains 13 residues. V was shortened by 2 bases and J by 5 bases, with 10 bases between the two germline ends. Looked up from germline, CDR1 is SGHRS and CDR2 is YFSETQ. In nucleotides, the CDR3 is TGCGCCAGCAGCTTCTTTACTCGGGAGACCCAGTACTTC. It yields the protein CASSFFTRETQYF.

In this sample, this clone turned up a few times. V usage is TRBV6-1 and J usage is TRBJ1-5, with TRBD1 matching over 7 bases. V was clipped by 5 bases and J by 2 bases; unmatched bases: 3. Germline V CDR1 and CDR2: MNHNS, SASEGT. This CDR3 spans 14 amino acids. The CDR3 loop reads CASSFGTGNQPQHF. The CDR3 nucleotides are TGTGCCAGCAGTTTCGGGACAGGCAATCAGCCCCAGCATTTT.

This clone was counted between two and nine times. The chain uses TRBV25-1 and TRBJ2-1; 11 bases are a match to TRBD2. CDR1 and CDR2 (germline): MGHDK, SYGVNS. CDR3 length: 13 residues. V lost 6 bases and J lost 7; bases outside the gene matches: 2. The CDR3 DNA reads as TGTGCCAGCAGGACTAGCGGGGAGAATGAGCAGTTCTTC. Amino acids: CASRTSGENEQFF.

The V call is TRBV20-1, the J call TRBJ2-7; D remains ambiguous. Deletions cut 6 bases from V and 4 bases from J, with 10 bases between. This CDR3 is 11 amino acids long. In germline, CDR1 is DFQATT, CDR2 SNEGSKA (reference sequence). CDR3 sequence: CSARRRYEQYF. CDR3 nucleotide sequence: TGCAGTGCCCGGAGACGGTACGAGCAGTACTTC.

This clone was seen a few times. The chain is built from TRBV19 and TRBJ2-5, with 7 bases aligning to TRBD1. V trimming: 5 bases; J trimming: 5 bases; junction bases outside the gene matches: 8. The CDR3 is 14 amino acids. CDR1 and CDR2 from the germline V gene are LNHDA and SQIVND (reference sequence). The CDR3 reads CASSRRLRGETQYF. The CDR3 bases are TGTGCCAGTAGTCGAAGGCTCAGGGGGGAGACCCAGTACTTC.

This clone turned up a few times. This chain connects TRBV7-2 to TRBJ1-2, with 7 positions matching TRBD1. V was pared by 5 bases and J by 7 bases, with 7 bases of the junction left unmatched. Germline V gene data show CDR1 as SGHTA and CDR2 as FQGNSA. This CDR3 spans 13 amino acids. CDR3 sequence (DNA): TGTGCCAGCAGCCAAGGAGGGGGCCTTGGCTACACCTTC. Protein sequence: CASSQGGGLGYTF. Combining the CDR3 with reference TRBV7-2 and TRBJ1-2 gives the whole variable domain GAGVSQSPSNKVTEKGKDVELRCDPISGHTALYWYRQSLGQGLEFLIYFQGNSAPDKSGLPSDRFSAERTGGSVSTLTIQRTQQEDSAVYLCASSQGGGLGYTFGSGTRLTVV.

The CDR3 region is CASSTQVSNVLTF. DNA of the CDR3: TGTGCCAGCAGTACACAGGTATCCAACGTCCTGACTTTC. This rearrangement joins TRBV27 to TRBJ2-6; the D gene is possibly TRBD1 (5 bases). CDR3 length equals 13 residues. The germline V and J ends were trimmed by 5 bases and 8 bases, with 10 bases remaining between them. Germline-derived CDR1 and CDR2 are MNHEY and SMNVEV (reference sequence).

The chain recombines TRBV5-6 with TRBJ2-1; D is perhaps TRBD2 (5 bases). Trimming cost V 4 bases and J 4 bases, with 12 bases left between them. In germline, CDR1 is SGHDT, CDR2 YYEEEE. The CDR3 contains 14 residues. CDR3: CASSQDSVYNEQFF. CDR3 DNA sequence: TGTGCCAGCAGCCAGGACTCAGTATACAATGAGCAGTTCTTC.

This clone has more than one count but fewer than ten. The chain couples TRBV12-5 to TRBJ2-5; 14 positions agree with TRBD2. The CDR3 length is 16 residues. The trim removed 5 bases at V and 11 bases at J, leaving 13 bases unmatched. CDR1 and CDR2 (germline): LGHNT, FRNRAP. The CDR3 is CASGPPGTSGSREQYF. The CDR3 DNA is TGTGCTAGTGGTCCTCCCGGGACTAGCGGGAGTAGAGAGCAGTACTTC.

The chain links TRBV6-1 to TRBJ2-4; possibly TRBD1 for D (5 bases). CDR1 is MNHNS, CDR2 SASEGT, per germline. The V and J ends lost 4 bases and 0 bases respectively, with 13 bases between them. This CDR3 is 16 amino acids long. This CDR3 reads CASSVNRFLAKNIQYF. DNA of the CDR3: TGTGCCAGCAGTGTAAACAGGTTTCTAGCCAAAAACATTCAGTACTTC.